The clone carrying this T cell receptor beta chain was counted only a few times. What it binds is unknown. This sample was taken from a study of beta chain features in type 1 diabetes. The wider study: On cell yields, gender and age, patients and healthy donors were similar. Overall study results and limits: Using cDNA template may skew counts toward highly expressing activated cells. The naive, central memory and Treg TCRB repertoires showed an apparent similarity that was greater among patients than among healthy donors. Shorter TCRB CDR3s, moderately but significantly so, marked every one of the four CD4+ subsets in Type 1 diabetes patients.

The sequenced template was cDNA made from the entire isolated RNA. Profiling relied on immunoSEQ multiplex PCR, and the TCRdb table lists in-frame clones only, not all of them. The table records approximately 730,000 clones, 13% of them present only once. CD45RO/CCR7/CD25/CD127/CD95/CD27 staining was used to isolate CD4+ naive, central memory, regulatory and stem cell-like memory cells by sorting. Germline V gene data show CDR1 as GTSNPN and CDR2 as SVGIG (reference sequence). The CDR3 consists of 14 residues. The V and J ends lost 3 bases and 5 bases, in that order; junction bases with no gene match: 5.

The rearrangement uses TRBV30 and TRBJ2-7, with 12 nucleotides matching TRBD2. The receptor was isolated from a man aged 18-30 years with type 1 diabetes. Sequenced material: naive CD4+ T cells from blood. The CDR3 coding sequence is TGTGCCTGGAGGCTAGCGGGGGGGTCGGACGAGCAGTACTTC. Its protein is CAWRLAGGSDEQYF. Filled out from reference TRBV30 and TRBJ2-7, the complete variable domain reads SQTIHQWPATLVQPVGSPLSLECTVEGTSNPNLYWYRQAAGRGLQLLFYSVGIGQISSEVPQNLSASRPQDRQFILSSKKLLLSDSGFYLCAWRLAGGSDEQYFGPGTRLTVT.